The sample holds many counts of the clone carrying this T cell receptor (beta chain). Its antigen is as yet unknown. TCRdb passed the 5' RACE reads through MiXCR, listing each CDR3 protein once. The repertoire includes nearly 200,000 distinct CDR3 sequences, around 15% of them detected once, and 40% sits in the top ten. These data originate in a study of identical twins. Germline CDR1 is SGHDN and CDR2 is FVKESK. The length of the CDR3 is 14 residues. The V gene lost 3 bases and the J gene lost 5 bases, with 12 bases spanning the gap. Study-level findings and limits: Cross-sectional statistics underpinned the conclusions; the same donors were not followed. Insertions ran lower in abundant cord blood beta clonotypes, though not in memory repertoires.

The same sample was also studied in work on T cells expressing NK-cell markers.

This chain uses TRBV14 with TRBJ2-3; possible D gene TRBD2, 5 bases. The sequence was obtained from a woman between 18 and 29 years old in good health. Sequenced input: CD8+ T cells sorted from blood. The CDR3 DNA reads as TGTGCCAGCAGCCACTGGACTGTGAAAGATACGCAGTATTTT. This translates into CASSHWTVKDTQYF. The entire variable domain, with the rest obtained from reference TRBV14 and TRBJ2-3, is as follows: EAGVTQFPSHSVIEKGQTVTLRCDPISGHDNLYWYRRVMGKEIKFLLHFVKESKQDESGMPNNRFLAERTGGTYSTLKVQPAELEDSGVYFCASSHWTVKDTQYFGPGTRLTVL.